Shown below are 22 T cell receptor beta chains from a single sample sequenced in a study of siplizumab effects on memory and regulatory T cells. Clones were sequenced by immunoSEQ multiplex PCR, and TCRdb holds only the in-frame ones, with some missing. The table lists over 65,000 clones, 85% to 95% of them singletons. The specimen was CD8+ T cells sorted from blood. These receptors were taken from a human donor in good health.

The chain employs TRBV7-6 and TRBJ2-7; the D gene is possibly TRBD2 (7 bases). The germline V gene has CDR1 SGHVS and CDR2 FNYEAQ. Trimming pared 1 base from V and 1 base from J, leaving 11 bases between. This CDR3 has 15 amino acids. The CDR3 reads CASSLGGGGSYEQYF. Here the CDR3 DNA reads TGTGCCAGCAGCTTAGGGGGAGGGGGTTCCTACGAGCAGTACTTC.

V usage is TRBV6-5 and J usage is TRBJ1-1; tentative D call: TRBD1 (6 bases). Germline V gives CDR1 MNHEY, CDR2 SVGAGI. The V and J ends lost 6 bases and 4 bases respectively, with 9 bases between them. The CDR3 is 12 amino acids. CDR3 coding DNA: TGTGCCAGCAGAACAGGGTCCACTGAAGCTTTCTTT. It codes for CASRTGSTEAFF.

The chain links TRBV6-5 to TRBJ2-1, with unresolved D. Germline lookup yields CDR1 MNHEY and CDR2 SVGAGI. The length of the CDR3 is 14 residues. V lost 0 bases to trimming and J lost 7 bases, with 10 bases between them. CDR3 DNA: TGTGCCAGCAGTTACTCGAACTCGAAAAATGAGCAGTTCTTC. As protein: CASSYSNSKNEQFF.

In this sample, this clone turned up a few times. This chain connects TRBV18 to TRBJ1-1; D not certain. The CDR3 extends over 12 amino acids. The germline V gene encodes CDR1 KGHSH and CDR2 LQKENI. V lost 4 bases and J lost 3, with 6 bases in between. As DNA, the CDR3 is TGTGCCAGCTCACTGACGGACACTGAAGCTTTCTTT. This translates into CASSLTDTEAFF.

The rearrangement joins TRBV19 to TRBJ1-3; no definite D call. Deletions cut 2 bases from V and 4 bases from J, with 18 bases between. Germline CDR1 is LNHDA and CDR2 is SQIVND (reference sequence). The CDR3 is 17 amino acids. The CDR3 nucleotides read TGTGCCAGTAGTATAACTAACTTCGCCGCTGGCGGAAACACCATATATTTT. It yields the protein CASSITNFAAGGNTIYF.

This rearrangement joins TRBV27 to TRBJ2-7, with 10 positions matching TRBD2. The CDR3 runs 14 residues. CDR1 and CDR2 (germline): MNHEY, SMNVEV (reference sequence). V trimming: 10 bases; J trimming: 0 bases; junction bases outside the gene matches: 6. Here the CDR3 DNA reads TGTGCCAACGTAGCGGGAGGCAACTCCTACGAGCAGTACTTC. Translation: CANVAGGNSYEQYF.

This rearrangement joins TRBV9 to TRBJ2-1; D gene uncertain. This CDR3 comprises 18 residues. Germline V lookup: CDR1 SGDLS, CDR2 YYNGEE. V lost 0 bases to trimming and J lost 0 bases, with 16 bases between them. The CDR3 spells CASSVATFGYSSYNEQFF. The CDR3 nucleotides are TGTGCCAGCAGCGTAGCTACGTTTGGGTATAGCTCCTACAATGAGCAGTTCTTC. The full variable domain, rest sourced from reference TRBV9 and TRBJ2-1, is DSGVTQTPKHLITATGQRVTLRCSPRSGDLSVYWYQQSLDQGLQFLIQYYNGEERAKGNILERFSAQQFPDLHSELNLSSLELGDSALYFCASSVATFGYSSYNEQFFGPGTRLTVL.

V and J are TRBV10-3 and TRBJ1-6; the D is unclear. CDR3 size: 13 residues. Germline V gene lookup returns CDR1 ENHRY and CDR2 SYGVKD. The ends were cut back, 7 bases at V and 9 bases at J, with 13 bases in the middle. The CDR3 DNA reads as TGTGCCATCAAAGAGGAGAATTCTTCACCCCTCCACTTT. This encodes CAIKEENSSPLHF.

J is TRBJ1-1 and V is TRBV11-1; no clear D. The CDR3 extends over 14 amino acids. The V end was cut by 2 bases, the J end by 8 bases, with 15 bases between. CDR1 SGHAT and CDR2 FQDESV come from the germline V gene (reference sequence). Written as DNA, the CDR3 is TGTGCCAGCAGCTTACGCCGGATAGTGGACGAAGCTTTCTTT. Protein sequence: CASSLRRIVDEAFF. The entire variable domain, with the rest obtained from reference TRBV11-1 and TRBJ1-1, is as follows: EAEVAQSPRYKITEKSQAVAFWCDPISGHATLYWYRQILGQGPELLVQFQDESVVDDSQLPKDRFSAERLKGVDSTLKIQPAELGDSAMYLCASSLRRIVDEAFFGQGTRLTVV.

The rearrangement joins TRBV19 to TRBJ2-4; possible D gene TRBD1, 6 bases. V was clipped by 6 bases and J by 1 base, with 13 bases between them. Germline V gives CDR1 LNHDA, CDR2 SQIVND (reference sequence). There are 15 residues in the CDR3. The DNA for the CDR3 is TGTGCCAGTAGGGACCCAACAGGGGCCAAAAACATTCAGTACTTC. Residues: CASRDPTGAKNIQYF.

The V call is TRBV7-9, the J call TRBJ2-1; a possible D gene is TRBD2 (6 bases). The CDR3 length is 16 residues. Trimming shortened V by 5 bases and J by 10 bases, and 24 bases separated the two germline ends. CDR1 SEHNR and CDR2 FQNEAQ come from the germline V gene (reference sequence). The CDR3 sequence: CASSPTAGTRRREQFF. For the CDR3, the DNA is TGTGCCAGCAGCCCGACCGCCGGGACTCGGAGGAGAGAGCAGTTCTTC.

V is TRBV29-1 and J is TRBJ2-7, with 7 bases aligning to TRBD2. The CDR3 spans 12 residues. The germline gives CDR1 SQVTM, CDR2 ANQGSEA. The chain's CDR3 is CSSRESGGEQYF. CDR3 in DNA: TGCAGTTCCCGGGAGTCGGGGGGCGAGCAGTACTTC.

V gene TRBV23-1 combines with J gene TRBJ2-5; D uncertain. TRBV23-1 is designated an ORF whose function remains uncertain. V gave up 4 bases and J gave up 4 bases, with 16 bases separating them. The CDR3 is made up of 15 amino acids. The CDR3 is CASSRNIELIETQYF. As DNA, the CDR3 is TGCGCCAGCAGTCGTAATATAGAGTTGATAGAGACCCAGTACTTC.

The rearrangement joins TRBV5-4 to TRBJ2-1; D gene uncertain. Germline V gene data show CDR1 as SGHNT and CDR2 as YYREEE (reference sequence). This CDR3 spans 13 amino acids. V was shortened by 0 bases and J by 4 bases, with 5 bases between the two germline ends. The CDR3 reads CASSLGGYNEQFF. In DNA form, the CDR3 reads TGTGCCAGCAGCTTGGGGGGTTACAATGAGCAGTTCTTC.

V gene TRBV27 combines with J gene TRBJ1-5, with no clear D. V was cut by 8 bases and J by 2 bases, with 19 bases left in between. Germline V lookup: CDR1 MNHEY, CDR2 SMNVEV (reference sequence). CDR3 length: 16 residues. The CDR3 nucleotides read TGTGCCAGCCAAGCATCGGGTTCCGAGGGCAATCAGCCCCAGCATTTT. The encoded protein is CASQASGSEGNQPQHF.

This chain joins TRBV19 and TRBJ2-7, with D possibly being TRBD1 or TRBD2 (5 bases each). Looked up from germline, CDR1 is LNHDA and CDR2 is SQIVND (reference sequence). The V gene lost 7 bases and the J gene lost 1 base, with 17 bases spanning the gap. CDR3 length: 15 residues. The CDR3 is CASTPGQGPSYEQYF. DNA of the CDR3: TGTGCCAGTACCCCCGGGCAGGGACCTTCCTACGAGCAGTACTTC.

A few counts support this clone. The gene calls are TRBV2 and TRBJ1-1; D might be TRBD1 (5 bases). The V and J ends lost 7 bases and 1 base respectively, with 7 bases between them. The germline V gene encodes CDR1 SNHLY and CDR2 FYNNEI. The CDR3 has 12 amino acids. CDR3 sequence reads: CASIQGNTEAFF. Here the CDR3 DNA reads TGTGCCAGCATTCAGGGGAACACTGAAGCTTTCTTT.

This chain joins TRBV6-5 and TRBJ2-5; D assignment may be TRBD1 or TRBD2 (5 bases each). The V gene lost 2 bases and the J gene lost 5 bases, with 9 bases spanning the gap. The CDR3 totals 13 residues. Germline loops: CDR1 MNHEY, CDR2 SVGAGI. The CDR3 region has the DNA TGTGCCAGCAGTTACCAGGGCGGGGAGACCCAGTACTTC. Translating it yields CASSYQGGETQYF.

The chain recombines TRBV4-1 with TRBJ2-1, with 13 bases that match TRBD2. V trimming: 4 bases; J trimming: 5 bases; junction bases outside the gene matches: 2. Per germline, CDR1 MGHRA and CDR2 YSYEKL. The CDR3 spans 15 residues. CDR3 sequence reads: CASSPGLAGDNEQFF. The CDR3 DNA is TGCGCCAGCAGCCCCGGACTAGCGGGAGACAATGAGCAGTTCTTC.

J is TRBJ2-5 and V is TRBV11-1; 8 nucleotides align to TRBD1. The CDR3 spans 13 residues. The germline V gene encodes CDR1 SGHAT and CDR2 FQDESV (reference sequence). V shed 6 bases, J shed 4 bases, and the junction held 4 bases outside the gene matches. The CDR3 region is CASRHRGTETQYF. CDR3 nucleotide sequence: TGTGCCAGCAGACACAGGGGGACAGAGACCCAGTACTTC. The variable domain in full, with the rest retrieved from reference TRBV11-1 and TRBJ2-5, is EAEVAQSPRYKITEKSQAVAFWCDPISGHATLYWYRQILGQGPELLVQFQDESVVDDSQLPKDRFSAERLKGVDSTLKIQPAELGDSAMYLCASRHRGTETQYFGPGTRLLVL.

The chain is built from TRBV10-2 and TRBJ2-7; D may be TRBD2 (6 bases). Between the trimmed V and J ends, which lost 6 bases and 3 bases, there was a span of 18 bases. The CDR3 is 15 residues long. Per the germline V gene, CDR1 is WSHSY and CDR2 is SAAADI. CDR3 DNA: TGCGCCAGCAGGCCTGGCGGGACTGGATTCTACGAGCAGTACTTC. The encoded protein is CASRPGGTGFYEQYF.

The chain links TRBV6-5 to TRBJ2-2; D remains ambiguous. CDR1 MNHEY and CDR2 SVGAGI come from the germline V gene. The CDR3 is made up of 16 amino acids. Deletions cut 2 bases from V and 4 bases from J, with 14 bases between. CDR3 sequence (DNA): TGTGCCAGCAGTTACGGGCGACCCACGAGCACCGGGGAGCTGTTTTTT. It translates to CASSYGRPTSTGELFF.